The entry below describes one TCR beta chain. Sequenced by immunoSEQ multiplex PCR; TCRdb stores in-frame clones only, minus some. The table includes under 300,000 clones, over 75% detected once. Assignments of participants to cohorts depended upon their own reported clinical history. The study counted Cohort 3 donors as recovered given two negative PCRs, clearance, or symptom resolution. The data are from a study of blood T cell repertoires in COVID-19. About the study: The analysed material was cDNA or gDNA that came from T cells, B-cell-depleted T cells, or PBMCs.

Germline assignment: CDR1 ENHRY and CDR2 SYGVKD. The CDR3 totals 14 residues. J lost 1 base, V lost 5 bases, and 4 bases had no gene match. This receptor was taken from a young man who had recovered from COVID-19. The specimen was PBMCs or T cells enriched from blood (not recorded which). This sequence joins TRBV10-3 and TRBJ2-5, with 7 bases matching TRBD1. The CDR3 DNA is TGTGCCATCAGTCCAGACAGGGTCCAAGAGACCCAGTACTTC. Encoded protein: CAISPDRVQETQYF.